A selection of T cell receptor beta chains follows, all from one sample in a study of cytomegalovirus exposure and HLA in healthy donors. Profiling relied on immunoSEQ multiplex PCR, and the TCRdb table lists in-frame clones only, not all of them. The sample contains 85,000 to 130,000 clones, around 80% of which appear only once. Sequences were obtained from PBMCs. These receptors were collected from a young woman in good health and CMV-seropositive. CDR3s include the opening cysteine and the closing phenylalanine or tryptophan. Fields, in order: J gene, V gene, D gene, clone size, CDR3 DNA, CDR3 protein. The D gene is left open where the match is weak. The size of a clone is reported for some rows only, either as once, few or many, or as a class for expanded clones.

J: TRBJ2-7; V: TRBV29-1; D: -; size: -; DNA: TGCAGCGCCGAGGTCGGGGTCTCCTACGAGCAGTACTTC; CDR3: CSAEVGVSYEQYF
J: TRBJ2-6; V: TRBV19; D: -; size: -; DNA: TGTGCCAGTAGTATTGCGGGCTCTGGGGCCAACGTCCTGACTTTC; CDR3: CASSIAGSGANVLTF
J: TRBJ2-5; V: TRBV10-1; D: TRBD2; size: once; DNA: TGCGCCAGCAGTCCCACCCGGGGGGGTGCGGGTAGGACCCAGTACTTC; CDR3: CASSPTRGGAGRTQYF
J: TRBJ2-3; V: TRBV9; D: -; size: -; DNA: TGTGCCAGCAGCGTAGTCGAAACGGGAGCTCCAGATACGCAGTATTTT; CDR3: CASSVVETGAPDTQYF
J: TRBJ1-1; V: TRBV6-5; D: -; size: -; DNA: TGTGCCAGCAGTTACTCGAGGGAGGGCAGGGCTTTCTTT; CDR3: CASSYSREGRAFF
J: TRBJ1-6; V: TRBV10-3; D: TRBD1; size: few; DNA: TGTGCCATCAGTGAAGGGACAGGGAATAGACCCCTCCACTTT; CDR3: CAISEGTGNRPLHF
J: TRBJ2-1; V: TRBV15; D: TRBD1; size: -; DNA: TGTGCCACCAGCAGAGATCTTGTTGGACAGGACAATGAGCAGTTCTTC; CDR3: CATSRDLVGQDNEQFF
J: TRBJ2-7; V: TRBV9; D: TRBD2; size: -; DNA: TGTGCCAGCAGCGTAGATGGGACTAGCGGGAGTTACGAGCAGTACTTC; CDR3: CASSVDGTSGSYEQYF
J: TRBJ2-7; V: TRBV5-1; D: -; size: -; DNA: TGCGCCAGCAGCTTGGATTTGCGGAATGTTTACGAGCAGTACTTC; CDR3: CASSLDLRNVYEQYF
J: TRBJ2-5; V: TRBV7-3; D: TRBD2; size: -; DNA: TGTGCCAGCAGCCGACTAGCGGGAGCTCAAGAGACCCAGTACTTC; CDR3: CASSRLAGAQETQYF
J: TRBJ1-1; V: TRBV10-3; D: TRBD1; size: -; DNA: TGTGCCATCAGAGGACCGGGACAGGGGGCGACTGAAGCTTTCTTT; CDR3: CAIRGPGQGATEAFF
J: TRBJ2-7; V: TRBV4-1; D: -; size: once; DNA: TGCGCCAGCAGCCAAGTTGGTGGGGCTTCCTACGAGCAGTACTTC; CDR3: CASSQVGGASYEQYF
J: TRBJ2-1; V: TRBV9; D: -; size: -; DNA: TGTGCCAGCAGCACAGCGGGCAGCTCCTACAATGAGCAGTTCTTC; CDR3: CASSTAGSSYNEQFF
J: TRBJ2-1; V: TRBV19; D: TRBD2; size: -; DNA: TGTGCCAGTAGTACGGGACTAGCGGGAGTGTTGAATGAGCAGTTCTTC; CDR3: CASSTGLAGVLNEQFF
J: TRBJ1-6; V: TRBV2; D: -; size: -; DNA: TGTGCCAGCAGTGATGCAGGGGTGCGTTCACCCCTCCACTTT; CDR3: CASSDAGVRSPLHF
J: TRBJ1-4; V: TRBV5-8; D: -; size: -; DNA: TGTGCCAGCAGCTTTGGGACTGTTGCAACTAATGAAAAACTGTTTTTT; CDR3: CASSFGTVATNEKLFF
J: TRBJ1-2; V: TRBV5-4; D: TRBD1; size: -; DNA: TGTGCCAGCAGCTCACCGGGACAGGGAATCCATGGCTACACCTTC; CDR3: CASSSPGQGIHGYTF
J: TRBJ2-3; V: TRBV2; D: TRBD2; size: -; DNA: TGTGCCAGCAGTGAGAGACTAGCGGCTAACACAGATACGCAGTATTTT; CDR3: CASSERLAANTDTQYF
J: TRBJ2-1; V: TRBV6-5; D: -; size: -; DNA: TGTGCCAGCAGTGGGGGGTTCAATGAGCAGTTCTTC; CDR3: CASSGGFNEQFF
J: TRBJ2-1; V: TRBV9; D: -; size: few; DNA: TGTGCCAGCAGCGTTGCCGCGGGGTACAATGAGCAGTTCTTC; CDR3: CASSVAAGYNEQFF
J: TRBJ1-2; V: TRBV29-1; D: -; size: -; DNA: TGCAGCGCGGGGGGAGGCACTAACGGCTACACCTTC; CDR3: CSAGGGTNGYTF
J: TRBJ1-5; V: TRBV7-9; D: -; size: -; DNA: TGTGCCAGCAGCTTAGATTCAGGCAATCAGCCCCAGCATTTT; CDR3: CASSLDSGNQPQHF
J: TRBJ1-5; V: TRBV5-5; D: -; size: -; DNA: TGTGCCAGCAGCCTGACCCCGGGAGGCAATCAGCCCCAGCATTTT; CDR3: CASSLTPGGNQPQHF
J: TRBJ2-7; V: TRBV4-1; D: -; size: -; DNA: TGCGCCAGCAGCCAAGAACAGGGCCTCTACGAGCAGTACTTC; CDR3: CASSQEQGLYEQYF
J: TRBJ1-4; V: TRBV11-2; D: TRBD1; size: -; DNA: TGTGCCAGCAGCTTGAGGGGGCGGGATGAAAAACTGTTTTTT; CDR3: CASSLRGRDEKLFF
J: TRBJ1-1; V: TRBV28; D: -; size: -; DNA: TGTGCCAGCAGTTTTTTCGGGGGGAGTGCTGAAGCTTTCTTT; CDR3: CASSFFGGSAEAFF
J: TRBJ2-7; V: TRBV30; D: -; size: once; DNA: TGTGCCTGGAGCCTTAACGGGGAGTACGAGCAGTACTTC; CDR3: CAWSLNGEYEQYF
J: TRBJ2-3; V: TRBV25-1; D: TRBD2; size: -; DNA: TGTGCCAGCAGTGAATCAGGTAGCGGGAGGGCTTCAGATACGCAGTATTTT; CDR3: CASSESGSGRASDTQYF
J: TRBJ1-1; V: TRBV28; D: -; size: -; DNA: TGTGCCAGCAGTTCCCATGACAGAGGTGAAGCTTTCTTT; CDR3: CASSSHDRGEAFF
J: TRBJ2-3; V: TRBV28; D: -; size: -; DNA: TGTGCCAGCAGTTTATTGGGAGATAGGACAGATACGCAGTATTTT; CDR3: CASSLLGDRTDTQYF
J: TRBJ2-7; V: TRBV15; D: TRBD2; size: -; DNA: TGTGCCACCGCAGTCCTAGCGGGAAACGAGCAGTACTTC; CDR3: CATAVLAGNEQYF
J: TRBJ2-5; V: TRBV2; D: -; size: few; DNA: TGTGCCAGCAGTGCGTTAGCGCCTTCCGGGGAGACCCAGTACTTC; CDR3: CASSALAPSGETQYF
J: TRBJ1-1; V: TRBV5-1; D: -; size: -; DNA: TGCGCCAGCAGCTTGGCCGGGGACATCCTCAACACTGAAGCTTTCTTT; CDR3: CASSLAGDILNTEAFF
J: TRBJ2-7; V: TRBV11-3; D: -; size: -; DNA: TGTGCCAGCAGCTTAACGGAGAGCTACGAGCAGTACTTC; CDR3: CASSLTESYEQYF
J: TRBJ2-7; V: TRBV14; D: TRBD1; size: -; DNA: TGTGCCAGCAGCCAAGGCCCGACAGGGGACTACGAGCAGTACTTC; CDR3: CASSQGPTGDYEQYF
J: TRBJ1-1; V: TRBV19; D: -; size: -; DNA: TGTGCCAGTAGTATTGGGTCTACAGCTGAAGCTTTCTTT; CDR3: CASSIGSTAEAFF
J: TRBJ2-1; V: TRBV15; D: TRBD1; size: -; DNA: TGTGCCACCAGCAGATCTCAGGGGGAGTACAATGAGCAGTTCTTC; CDR3: CATSRSQGEYNEQFF
J: TRBJ2-7; V: TRBV11-3; D: TRBD2; size: -; DNA: TGTGCCAGCAGCTCAAGACTAGCGGGAGGGCCTAACGAGCAGTACTTC; CDR3: CASSSRLAGGPNEQYF
J: TRBJ2-3; V: TRBV28; D: TRBD2; size: -; DNA: TGTGCCAGCAGTCCTTCCGGGACTAGTAGCCGTTTTAGCACAGATACGCAGTATTTT; CDR3: CASSPSGTSSRFSTDTQYF
J: TRBJ1-2; V: TRBV11-2; D: TRBD1; size: -; DNA: TGTGCCAGCAGCTTAGTATCAGGGGGCAACTATGGCTACACCTTC; CDR3: CASSLVSGGNYGYTF
J: TRBJ1-2; V: TRBV6-1; D: TRBD1; size: -; DNA: TGTGCCAGCAGGGAAACAGGGGGAAGCTATGGCTACACCTTC; CDR3: CASRETGGSYGYTF
J: TRBJ1-1; V: TRBV6-1; D: -; size: -; DNA: TGTGCCACCGGGCGGGGTATGAACACTGAAGCTTTCTTT; CDR3: CATGRGMNTEAFF
J: TRBJ1-1; V: TRBV10-3; D: -; size: few; DNA: TGTGCCTCCCATACCCCGGGACAAAGGAACACTGAAGCTTTCTTT; CDR3: CASHTPGQRNTEAFF
J: TRBJ2-5; V: TRBV30; D: -; size: -; DNA: TGTGCCTGGAGCGCCACGGGGAGGGAGACCCAGTACTTC; CDR3: CAWSATGRETQYF
J: TRBJ2-7; V: TRBV6-1; D: TRBD1; size: -; DNA: TGTGCCAGCAGCCCCACCGGGACAGGAGGGTACGAGCAGTACTTC; CDR3: CASSPTGTGGYEQYF
J: TRBJ2-1; V: TRBV7-9; D: -; size: -; DNA: TGTGCCAGCAGCTTACGGTCCCAAAACATGGGGGGTTACAATGAGCAGTTCTTC; CDR3: CASSLRSQNMGGYNEQFF
J: TRBJ1-4; V: TRBV27; D: -; size: -; DNA: TGTGCCAGCAGTCCCGGACTGAGGACAGTGTCTAATGAAAAACTGTTTTTT; CDR3: CASSPGLRTVSNEKLFF
J: TRBJ2-5; V: TRBV19; D: TRBD2; size: -; DNA: TGTGCCAGTAGTGCGGGACTAGCGGGATACCAACATGGAGAGACCCAGTACTTC; CDR3: CASSAGLAGYQHGETQYF
J: TRBJ2-1; V: TRBV27; D: -; size: once; DNA: TGTGCCAGCAGTATAACATGGCAGGGAAACAATGAGCAGTTCTTC; CDR3: CASSITWQGNNEQFF
J: TRBJ1-1; V: TRBV28; D: TRBD1; size: -; DNA: TGTGCCAGCAGTATACAGGGGGCGAGTTGGGACACTGAAGCTTTCTTT; CDR3: CASSIQGASWDTEAFF